This TCR beta chain came from a study of T cell changes during pregnancy in multiple sclerosis. The V and J ends lost 5 bases and 0 bases respectively, with 18 bases between them. CDR1 and CDR2 from the germline V gene are SGHDT and YYEEEE. The CDR3 is 17 amino acids. Repertoires were generated with immunoSEQ multiplex PCR, while TCRdb's copy carries only in-frame clones and drops some. Of about 64,000 clones listed, 96% are singletons. The chain couples TRBV5-6 to TRBJ1-3, with D unresolved. The source was CD8+ T cells from peripheral blood mononuclear cells, collected after pregnancy. The clonotype was recovered from a female donor with multiple sclerosis, enrolled in a pregnancy study. The chain's CDR3 is CASSLGSGKPSGNTIYF. The CDR3 bases are TGTGCCAGCAGTCTGGGGTCGGGGAAACCCTCTGGAAACACCATATATTTT. The variable domain in full, with the rest retrieved from reference TRBV5-6 and TRBJ1-3, is DAGVTQSPTHLIKTRGQQVTLRCSPKSGHDTVSWYQQALGQGPQFIFQYYEEEERQRGNFPDRFSGHQFPNYSSELNVNALLLGDSALYLCASSLGSGKPSGNTIYFGEGSWLTVV.